Here is one T cell receptor (beta chain) with its context. This CDR3 region has 15 residues. Germline CDR1 reads SGHVS; CDR2 reads FQNEAQ. V was clipped by 0 bases and J by 3 bases, with 8 bases between them. From the RT-PCR reads, TCRdb called clonotypes with MiXCR, one entry per CDR3 protein. The data hold about 650,000 distinct CDR3 sequences, with roughly 15% observed a single time. These data belong to a study of response to subunit inactivated influenza vaccine. This TCR came from a man between 50 and 59 years old who received an inactivated influenza vaccine. This material consisted of PBMCs from blood, taken around 14 days before vaccination. This chain joins TRBV7-8 and TRBJ2-2; D perhaps matches TRBD2 (5 bases). Here the CDR3 reads CASSLAGVYTGELFF. The CDR3 region has the DNA TGTGCCAGCAGCTTAGCGGGAGTATACACCGGGGAGCTGTTTTTT.